This T cell receptor beta chain stems from a study of neurological immune-mediated disorders. Study observations and caveats: Levels of TCR clonal expansion peaked in HTLV-1-associated myelopathy and reached their lowest in multiple sclerosis, under those of healthy controls. Expanded clones shared no CDR3 amino acid sequences across subjects, suggesting private repertoires in all groups.

This clonotype was seen many times. Its target is not known. The unsorted libraries originated from 2 million PBMCs kept at -80 C. V trimming: 5 bases; J trimming: 7 bases; junction bases outside the gene matches: 16. This CDR3 has 16 residues. It was by 5'RACE with 10-nucleotide random UMIs that the cDNA was made. TCRdb re-called the 5' RACE reads with MiXCR, one entry per CDR3 protein. Among about 80,000 distinct CDR3 sequences listed, about 9% were seen once. The sequenced material came from PBMCs. The V and J genes are TRBV12-3 or TRBV12-4 and TRBJ2-7; 8 bases fit TRBD2. This sequence was found in a man between 45 and 60 years old in good health. The CDR3: CASSPGRGAFSWEQYF. The CDR3 DNA follows: TGTGCCAGCAGTCCGGGGCGGGGGGCGTTTTCGTGGGAGCAGTACTTC.